This TCR beta chain stems from a study of blood T cell repertoires in COVID-19. Only one count was recorded for this clone. The CDR3 has 14 residues. The V gene's germline CDR1 is MNHEY and CDR2 SMNVEV (reference sequence). After removal of 5 bases from V and 13 bases from J, the junction contained 15 bases not matched to a gene. As handled by the study authors: Estimation of nucleated cell counts relied on the amplification of reference gene primers. Some clones are missing from TCRdb's copy, which holds only in-frame ones; the method was immunoSEQ multiplex PCR. That table is the source of V, J and clone size, and D and trimming were worked out from the DNA. Of roughly 380,000 clones listed, about 89% are singletons.

Sequencing used PBMCs or T cells enriched from blood (not recorded which). The receptor comes from a young man who had recovered from COVID-19. The rearrangement joins TRBV27 to TRBJ1-2; TRBD1 matches 8 bases. CDR3 in DNA: TGTGCCAGCAGTCCGGGGACAGGCCCAGGGGTGGCCACCTTC. Amino acids: CASSPGTGPGVATF.